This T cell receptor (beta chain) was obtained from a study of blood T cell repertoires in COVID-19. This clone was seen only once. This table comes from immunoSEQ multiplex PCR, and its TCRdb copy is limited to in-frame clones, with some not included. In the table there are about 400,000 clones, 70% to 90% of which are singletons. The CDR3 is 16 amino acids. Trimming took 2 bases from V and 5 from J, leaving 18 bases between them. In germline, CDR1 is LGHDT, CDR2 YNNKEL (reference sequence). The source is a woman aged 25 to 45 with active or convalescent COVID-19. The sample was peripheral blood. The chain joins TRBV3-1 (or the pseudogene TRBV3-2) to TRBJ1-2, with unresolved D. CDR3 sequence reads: CASSQNVAGIRYGYTF. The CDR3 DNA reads TGTGCCAGCAGCCAAAACGTGGCGGGGATCCGATATGGCTACACCTTC.